This T cell receptor beta chain comes out of a study of shared T cell receptors in the human thymus. This CDR3 has 16 amino acids. J lost 2 bases, V lost 3 bases, and 5 bases had no gene match. The V gene's germline CDR1 is SGHAT and CDR2 FQDESV (reference sequence). TCRdb's copy holds only in-frame clones and misses some; the assay was immunoSEQ multiplex PCR. The sample includes about 660,000 clones, approximately 87% seen only once; the top ten take 0.01%. The same sample was also used in a study of human thymus T cells. That paper adds: Among the donors, all were healthy Finnish infants having corrective surgery for congenital heart defects. It was from resections taken during corrective heart surgery that the thymus tissue came.

This sequence joins TRBV11-1 and TRBJ2-7, with 12 positions matching TRBD2. The sample comprised thymocytes. The TCR was taken from a boy less than two years old with a congenital heart defect. The CDR3 region is CASSLGLAGPPYEQYF. In nucleotides, the CDR3 is TGTGCCAGCAGCTTGGGACTAGCGGGTCCCCCCTACGAGCAGTACTTC. Filled out from reference TRBV11-1 and TRBJ2-7, the complete variable domain reads EAEVAQSPRYKITEKSQAVAFWCDPISGHATLYWYRQILGQGPELLVQFQDESVVDDSQLPKDRFSAERLKGVDSTLKIQPAELGDSAMYLCASSLGLAGPPYEQYFGPGTRLTVT.